Sequencing of this T cell receptor (beta chain) was carried out in a study of cytomegalovirus exposure and HLA in healthy donors. The PCR made use of 60 Vbeta and 13 Jbeta primers. Method: immunoSEQ multiplex PCR; TCRdb's copy keeps in-frame clones and lacks some. The sample data list roughly 190,000 clones. As concerns this clone: The target antigen is unknown.

Healthy bone marrow donors supplied every sample. Study findings and constraints: With later analysis, a missense DCLRE1C variant became linked to TCR beta V- and J-gene trimming.

Material for sequencing was PBMCs. This clonotype originated in a woman aged 18-30 years in good health and CMV-seropositive.

The CDR3 bases are TGCAGCGGGGGACTAGCGGGGTACAATGAGCAGTTCTTC. It yields the protein CSGGLAGYNEQFF. V is TRBV29-1 and J is TRBJ2-1; 13 nucleotides agree with TRBD2. The CDR3 totals 13 residues. CDR1 is SQVTM, CDR2 ANQGSEA, per germline. With V trimmed by 7 bases and J by 4 bases, 1 base remained unmatched.